This is a list of T cell receptor beta chains from one sample in a study of T cells in Graves' hyperthyroidism and ophthalmopathy. TCRdb re-derived calls from the multiplex PCR reads in MiXCR, one entry per CDR3 protein. The sample carries 610,000 or so distinct CDR3 sequences, about 43% recorded once. Source material: peripheral blood or thyroid tissue (not recorded which). These receptors all come from a woman under 30 with Graves' hyperthyroidism. CDR3s include the opening cysteine and the closing phenylalanine or tryptophan.

V	CDR3
TRBV11-3	CASSLGEYRTTEQYF
TRBV6-1	CASSEPGTVYF
TRBV15	CATSREVGTNNQPQHF
TRBV29-1	CSVNLAAERDIQYF
TRBV13	CASSLAEGKLFF
TRBV29-1	CSADGLAGYNEQFF
TRBV15	CATSREVGVGEKLFF
TRBV20-1	CSARGQGAREKLFF
TRBV2	CASVRQGFMNTEAFF
TRBV19	CASSSSTGGRSPLHF
TRBV4-1	CASSQDLGGGSGETQYF
TRBV19	CASSIERNTGELFF
TRBV7-8	CASSPTRAGEETQYF
TRBV19	CASTSGGDQPQHF
TRBV19	CASSIGQLNTEAFF
TRBV18	CASSPGRIQETQYF
TRBV5-1	CASSSGRRDYGYTF
TRBV9	CASSDGTGGGQPQHF
TRBV29-1	CSVDAARGYTF
TRBV14	CASLVEVYQETQYF
TRBV5-1	CASSHGQGTDTQYF
TRBV29-1	CSVRAGGKQETQYF
TRBV10-3	CAISEAQYF
TRBV20-1	CSAFAPQINYRGLSEAFF
TRBV12-3/TRBV12-4	CASPPPLDGYTF
TRBV7-2	CASSLAGADTQYF
TRBV5-5	CASSYEGLGVLEQYF
TRBV7-2	CASSLEPGSEAFF
TRBV7-2	CASKEDRGAFF
TRBV2	CASNLAGAGELFF
TRBV20-1	CSARGAGGRRGLFF
TRBV29-1	CSATGVNSGNTIYF
TRBV7-9	CASSSDSYLNTGELFF
TRBV6-2/TRBV6-3	CASSYSGIQGARNQPQHF
TRBV12-3/TRBV12-4	CASSLTGLSGNTIYF
TRBV29-1	CSSEEAARSLYGYTF
TRBV5-8	CASSLGGTFYGYTF
TRBV24-1	CASNLGLTGEGYTF
TRBV7-8	CASSLVGQPQQYF
TRBV7-3	CASSLTLASTDTQYF
TRBV7-2	CASSLVQGQIYEQYF
TRBV6-5	CASRPAPSYNEQFF
TRBV4-2	CASSQDGGTSGYEQYF
TRBV29-1	CSVDEPHSSRTGTQYF
TRBV20-1	CSAKTGSYEQFF
TRBV7-3	CASSLAPGQGTQYF
TRBV12-3/TRBV12-4	CASRSSGRNTEELFF
TRBV2	CASRTSGGQETQYF
TRBV6-1	CASSEGRGPQPQHF
TRBV7-2	CASSLNGLAGYNEQFF